This TCR beta chain was identified in a study of Ad26.COV2.S vaccination and SARS-CoV-2 variants. Notes on the study in general: Across vaccine and placebo recipients, the breadth of non-spike TCRs was similar. Spike-specific CD8+ and CD4+ T cell responses reportedly showed substantial breadth after vaccination.

Assay: immunoSEQ multiplex PCR; the TCRdb copy retains only in-frame clones and omits some. The sample consists of about 98,000 clones, around 80% of them appearing once. This clone was counted at least ten times. Its target is not known. The CDR3 is 13 amino acids. Deletions cut 6 bases from V and 5 bases from J, with 10 bases between. The germline V gene has CDR1 MGHDK and CDR2 SYGVNS. Source: peripheral blood, taken after recovery from COVID-19. This receptor was taken from a human donor who had recovered from COVID-19. The chain couples TRBV25-1 to TRBJ2-2; perhaps TRBD1 as D (6 bases). The DNA of the CDR3 is TGTGCCAGCAGCACCACAGGGACCGGGGAGCTGTTTTTT. Amino acid sequence: CASSTTGTGELFF.